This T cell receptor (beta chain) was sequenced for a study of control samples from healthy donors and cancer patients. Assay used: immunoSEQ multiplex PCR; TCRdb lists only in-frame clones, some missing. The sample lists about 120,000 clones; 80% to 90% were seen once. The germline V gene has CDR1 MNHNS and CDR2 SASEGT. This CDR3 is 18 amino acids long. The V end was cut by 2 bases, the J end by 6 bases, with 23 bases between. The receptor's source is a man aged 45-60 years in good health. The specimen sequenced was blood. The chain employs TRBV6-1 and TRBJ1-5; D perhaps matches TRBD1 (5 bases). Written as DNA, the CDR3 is TGTGCCAGCAGTGAAAGGTTCCCCCAGGGAGGCTGGGGTCAGCCCCAGCATTTT. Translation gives CASSERFPQGGWGQPQHF.